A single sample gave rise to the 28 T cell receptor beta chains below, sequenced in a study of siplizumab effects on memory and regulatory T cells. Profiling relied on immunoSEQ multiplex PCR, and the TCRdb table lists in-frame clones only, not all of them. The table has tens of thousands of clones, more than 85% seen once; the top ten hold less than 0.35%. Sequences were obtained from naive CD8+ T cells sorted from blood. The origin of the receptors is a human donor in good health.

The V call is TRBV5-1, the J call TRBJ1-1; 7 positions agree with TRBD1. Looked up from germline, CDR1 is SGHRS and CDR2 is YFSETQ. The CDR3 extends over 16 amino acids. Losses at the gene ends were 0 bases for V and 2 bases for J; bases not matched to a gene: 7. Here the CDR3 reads CASSLVGGQTNTEAFF. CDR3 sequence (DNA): TGCGCCAGCAGCTTGGTGGGGGGACAGACAAACACTGAAGCTTTCTTT.

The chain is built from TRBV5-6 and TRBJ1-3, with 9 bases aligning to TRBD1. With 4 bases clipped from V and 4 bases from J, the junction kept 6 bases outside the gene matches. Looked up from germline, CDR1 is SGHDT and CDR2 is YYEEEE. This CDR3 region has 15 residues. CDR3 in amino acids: CASSPGTGPGNTIYF. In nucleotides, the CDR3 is TGTGCCAGCAGCCCCGGGACAGGGCCAGGAAACACCATATATTTT.

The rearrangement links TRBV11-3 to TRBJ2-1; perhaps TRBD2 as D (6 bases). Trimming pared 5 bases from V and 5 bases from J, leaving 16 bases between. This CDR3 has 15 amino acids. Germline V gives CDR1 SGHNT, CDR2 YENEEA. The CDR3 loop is CASSPRGRYHNEQFF. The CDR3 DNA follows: TGTGCCAGCAGCCCGCGGGGCCGCTATCACAATGAGCAGTTCTTC.

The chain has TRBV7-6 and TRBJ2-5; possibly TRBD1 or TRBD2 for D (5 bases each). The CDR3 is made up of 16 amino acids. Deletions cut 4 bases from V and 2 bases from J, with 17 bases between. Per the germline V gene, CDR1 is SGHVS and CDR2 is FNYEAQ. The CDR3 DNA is TGTGCCAGCAGCTCCGGACACTGGGAGATACAAGAGACCCAGTACTTC. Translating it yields CASSSGHWEIQETQYF. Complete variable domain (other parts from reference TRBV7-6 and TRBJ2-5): GAGVSQSPRYKVTKRGQDVALRCDPISGHVSLYWYRQALGQGPEFLTYFNYEAQQDKSGLPNDRFSAERPEGSISTLTIQRTEQRDSAMYRCASSSGHWEIQETQYFGPGTRLLVL.

The CDR3 nucleotides read TGTGCCAGCAGCCCTTCCTACACTGAAGCTTTCTTT. Its protein is CASSPSYTEAFF. The chain combines TRBV28 with TRBJ1-1; D remains ambiguous. The CDR3 loop spans 12 amino acids. V lost 6 bases to trimming and J lost 3 bases, with 8 bases between them. Per the germline V gene, CDR1 is MDHEN and CDR2 is SYDVKM.

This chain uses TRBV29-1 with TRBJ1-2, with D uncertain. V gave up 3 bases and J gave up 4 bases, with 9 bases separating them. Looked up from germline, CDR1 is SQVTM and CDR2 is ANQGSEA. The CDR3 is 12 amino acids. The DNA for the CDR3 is TGCAGCGTTGACTGGGAACCCTATGGCTACACCTTC. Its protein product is CSVDWEPYGYTF.

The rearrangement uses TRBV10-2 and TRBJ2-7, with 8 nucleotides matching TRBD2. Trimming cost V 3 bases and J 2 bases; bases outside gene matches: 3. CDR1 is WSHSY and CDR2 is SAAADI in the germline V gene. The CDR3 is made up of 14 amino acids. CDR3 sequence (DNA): TGCGCCAGCAGTGATAGCGGGGCCGCCTACGAGCAGTACTTC. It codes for CASSDSGAAYEQYF.

The chain's CDR3 is CASSVDGLTNYGYTF. The CDR3 DNA sequence: TGTGCCAGTAGTGTGGACGGGTTAACTAACTATGGCTACACCTTC. The chain uses TRBV19 and TRBJ1-2, with D unresolved. This CDR3 has 15 amino acids. Germline assignment: CDR1 LNHDA and CDR2 SQIVND (reference sequence). Trimming shortened V by 5 bases and J by 0 bases, and 13 bases separated the two germline ends.

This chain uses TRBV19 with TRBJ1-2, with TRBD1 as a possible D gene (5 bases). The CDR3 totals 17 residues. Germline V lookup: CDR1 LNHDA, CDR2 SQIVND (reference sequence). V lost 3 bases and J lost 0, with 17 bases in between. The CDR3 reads CASSMSRASPSNYGYTF. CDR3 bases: TGTGCCAGTAGTATGTCCAGGGCAAGCCCTTCTAACTATGGCTACACCTTC.

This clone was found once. The CDR3 DNA sequence: TGTGCCAGCAGCCCCCCTACCGCCTACGAGCAGTACTTC. Encoded protein: CASSPPTAYEQYF. The chain combines TRBV9 with TRBJ2-7, with unresolved D. There are 13 residues in the CDR3. Germline V gives CDR1 SGDLS, CDR2 YYNGEE. Deletions cut 4 bases from V and 2 bases from J, with 10 bases between. Combining the CDR3 with reference TRBV9 and TRBJ2-7 gives the whole variable domain DSGVTQTPKHLITATGQRVTLRCSPRSGDLSVYWYQQSLDQGLQFLIQYYNGEERAKGNILERFSAQQFPDLHSELNLSSLELGDSALYFCASSPPTAYEQYFGPGTRLTVT.

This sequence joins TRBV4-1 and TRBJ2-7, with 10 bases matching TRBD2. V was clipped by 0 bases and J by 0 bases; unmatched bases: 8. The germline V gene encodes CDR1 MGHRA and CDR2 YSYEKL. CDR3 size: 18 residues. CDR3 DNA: TGCGCCAGCAGCCAAGAGAACCCGACTAGCGGGTTCTCCTACGAGCAGTACTTC. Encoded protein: CASSQENPTSGFSYEQYF.

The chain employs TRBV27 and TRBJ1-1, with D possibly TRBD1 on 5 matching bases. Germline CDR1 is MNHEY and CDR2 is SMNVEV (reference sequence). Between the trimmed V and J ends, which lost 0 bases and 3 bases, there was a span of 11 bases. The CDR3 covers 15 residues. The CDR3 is CASSLSMGQDTEAFF. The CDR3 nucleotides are TGTGCCAGCAGTTTATCCATGGGGCAAGACACTGAAGCTTTCTTT.

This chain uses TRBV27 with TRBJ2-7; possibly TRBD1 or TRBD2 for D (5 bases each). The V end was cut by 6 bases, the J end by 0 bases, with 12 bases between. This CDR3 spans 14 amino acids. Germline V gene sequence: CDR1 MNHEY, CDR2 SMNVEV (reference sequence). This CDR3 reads CASRGTWNSYEQYF. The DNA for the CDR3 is TGTGCCAGCAGGGGGACGTGGAACTCCTACGAGCAGTACTTC.

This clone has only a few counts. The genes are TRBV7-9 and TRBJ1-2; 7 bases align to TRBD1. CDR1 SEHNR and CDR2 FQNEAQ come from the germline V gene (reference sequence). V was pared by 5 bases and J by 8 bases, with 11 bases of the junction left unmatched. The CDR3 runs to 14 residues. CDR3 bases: TGTGCCAGCAGCCACAGGGACAGCCTGAGGGGCTACACCTTC. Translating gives CASSHRDSLRGYTF.

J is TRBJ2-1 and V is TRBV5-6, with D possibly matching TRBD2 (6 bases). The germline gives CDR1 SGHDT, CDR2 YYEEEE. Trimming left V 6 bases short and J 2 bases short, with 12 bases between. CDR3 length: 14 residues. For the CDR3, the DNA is TGTGCCAGCACCCCGTCGGGAGCCTACAATGAGCAGTTCTTC. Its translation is CASTPSGAYNEQFF.

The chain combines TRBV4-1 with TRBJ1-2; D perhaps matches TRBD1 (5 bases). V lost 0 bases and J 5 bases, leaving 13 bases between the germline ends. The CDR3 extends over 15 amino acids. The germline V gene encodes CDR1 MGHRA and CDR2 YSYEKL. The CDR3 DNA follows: TGCGCCAGCAGCCAAGATCCAAGGGACGCTTATGGCTACACCTTC. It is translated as CASSQDPRDAYGYTF.

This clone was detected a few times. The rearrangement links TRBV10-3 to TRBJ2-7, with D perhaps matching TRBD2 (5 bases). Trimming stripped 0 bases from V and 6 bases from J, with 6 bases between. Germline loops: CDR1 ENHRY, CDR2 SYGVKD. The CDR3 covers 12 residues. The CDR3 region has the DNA TGTGCCATCAGTGAGTCTGCGGGCGAGCAGTACTTC. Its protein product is CAISESAGEQYF.

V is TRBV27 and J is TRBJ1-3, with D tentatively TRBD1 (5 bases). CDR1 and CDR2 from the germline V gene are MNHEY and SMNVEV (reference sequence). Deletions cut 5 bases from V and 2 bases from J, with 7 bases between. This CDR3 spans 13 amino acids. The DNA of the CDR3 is TGTGCCAGCAGTCCGGACACTGGAAACACCATATATTTT. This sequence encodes CASSPDTGNTIYF.

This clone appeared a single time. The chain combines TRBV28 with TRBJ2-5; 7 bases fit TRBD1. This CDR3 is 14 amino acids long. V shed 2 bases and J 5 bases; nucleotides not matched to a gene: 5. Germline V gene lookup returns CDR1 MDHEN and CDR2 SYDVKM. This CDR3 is CASSLQGVLETQYF. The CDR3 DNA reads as TGTGCCAGCAGTTTACAGGGGGTTCTGGAGACCCAGTACTTC.

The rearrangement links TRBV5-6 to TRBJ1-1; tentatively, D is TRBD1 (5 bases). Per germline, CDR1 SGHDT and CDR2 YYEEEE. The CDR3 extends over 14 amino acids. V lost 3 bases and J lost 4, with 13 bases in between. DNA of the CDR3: TGTGCCAGCAGCTACGGGACGGTGGGCACTGAAGCTTTCTTT. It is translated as CASSYGTVGTEAFF.

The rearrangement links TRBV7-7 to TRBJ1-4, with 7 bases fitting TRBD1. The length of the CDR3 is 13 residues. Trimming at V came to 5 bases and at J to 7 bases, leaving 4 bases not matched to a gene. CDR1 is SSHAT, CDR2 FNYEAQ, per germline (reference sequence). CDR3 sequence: CASSRGPSEKLFF. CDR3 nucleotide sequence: TGTGCCAGCAGCAGGGGGCCTAGTGAAAAACTGTTTTTT.

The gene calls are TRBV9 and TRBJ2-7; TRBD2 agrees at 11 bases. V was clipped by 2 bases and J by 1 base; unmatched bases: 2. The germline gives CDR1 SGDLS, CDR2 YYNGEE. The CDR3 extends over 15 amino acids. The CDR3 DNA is TGTGCCAGCAGCGTCGGGACTAGCGGTTCCTACGAGCAGTACTTC. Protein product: CASSVGTSGSYEQYF.

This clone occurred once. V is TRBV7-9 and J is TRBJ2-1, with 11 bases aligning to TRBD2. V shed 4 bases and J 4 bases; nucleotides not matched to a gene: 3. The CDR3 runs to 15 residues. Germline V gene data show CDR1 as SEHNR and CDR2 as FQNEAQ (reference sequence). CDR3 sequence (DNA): TGTGCCAGCAGCTCCGGGACTAGCGGTTACAATGAGCAGTTCTTC. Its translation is CASSSGTSGYNEQFF.

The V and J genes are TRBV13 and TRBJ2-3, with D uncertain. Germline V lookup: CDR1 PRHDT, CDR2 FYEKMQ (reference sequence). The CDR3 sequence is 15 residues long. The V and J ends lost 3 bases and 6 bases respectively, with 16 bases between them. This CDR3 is CASSFPYGSGDTQYF. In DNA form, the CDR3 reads TGTGCCAGCAGCTTCCCTTATGGGTCCGGCGATACGCAGTATTTT.

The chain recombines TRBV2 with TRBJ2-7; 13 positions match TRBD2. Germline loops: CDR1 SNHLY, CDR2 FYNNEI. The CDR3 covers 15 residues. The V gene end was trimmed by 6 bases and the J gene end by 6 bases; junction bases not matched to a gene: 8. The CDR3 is CASRSTSGRSIEQYF. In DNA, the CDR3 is TGTGCCAGCAGGTCGACTAGCGGGAGGTCGATCGAGCAGTACTTC.

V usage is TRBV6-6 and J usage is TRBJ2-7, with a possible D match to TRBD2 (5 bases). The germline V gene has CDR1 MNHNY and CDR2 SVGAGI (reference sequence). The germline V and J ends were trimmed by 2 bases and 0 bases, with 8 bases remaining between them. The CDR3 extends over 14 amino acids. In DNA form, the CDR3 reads TGTGCCAGCAGTTACGTAGGGAGCTCCTACGAGCAGTACTTC. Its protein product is CASSYVGSSYEQYF.

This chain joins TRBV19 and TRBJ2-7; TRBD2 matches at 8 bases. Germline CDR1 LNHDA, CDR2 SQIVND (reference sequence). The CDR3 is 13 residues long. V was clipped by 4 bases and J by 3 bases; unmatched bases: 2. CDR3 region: CASSTAGDYEQYF. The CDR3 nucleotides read TGTGCCAGTAGTACAGCGGGGGACTACGAGCAGTACTTC.

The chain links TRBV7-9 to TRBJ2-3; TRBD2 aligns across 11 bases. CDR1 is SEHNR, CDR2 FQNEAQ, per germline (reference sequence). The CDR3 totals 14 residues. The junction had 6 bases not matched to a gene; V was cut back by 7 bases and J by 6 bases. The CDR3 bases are TGTGCCAGCATACTAGCGGGAGAATATGATACGCAGTATTTT. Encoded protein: CASILAGEYDTQYF.